Shown below are 15 T cell receptor beta chains from a single sample sequenced in a study of cytomegalovirus exposure and HLA in healthy donors. The PCR was carried out with 60 Vbeta primers and 13 Jbeta primers. The table came from immunoSEQ multiplex PCR; TCRdb's copy has only in-frame clones and leaves some out. The sample has 150,000 to 200,000 clones, about 73% seen once. Material for sequencing was PBMCs. The receptors originated from a woman between 45 and 60 years old in good health and CMV-seropositive.

The V and J genes are TRBV7-6 and TRBJ2-1; weak D call: TRBD2 (5 bases). Trimming left V 5 bases short and J 0 bases short, with 14 bases between. This CDR3 is built from 16 residues. The germline V gene encodes CDR1 SGHVS and CDR2 FNYEAQ. CDR3 sequence: CASSRTTISSYNEQFF. CDR3 bases: TGTGCCAGCAGCCGAACGACTATTAGCTCCTACAATGAGCAGTTCTTC.

V and J are TRBV2 and TRBJ1-6; D is uncertain. Trimming took 5 bases from V and 6 from J, leaving 8 bases between them. The CDR3 runs to 13 residues. Germline lookup yields CDR1 SNHLY and CDR2 FYNNEI. CDR3 loop: CASSTDFNSPLHF. In nucleotides, the CDR3 is TGTGCCAGCAGTACTGACTTTAATTCACCCCTCCACTTT.

This chain links TRBV5-4 with TRBJ2-2; 10 bases align to TRBD2. The V and J ends lost 0 bases and 7 bases, in that order; junction bases with no gene match: 9. Germline CDR1 SGHNT, CDR2 YYREEE (reference sequence). This CDR3 is built from 17 residues. CDR3 protein: CASSLESGGAVSGELFF. CDR3 bases: TGTGCCAGCAGCTTGGAAAGCGGGGGGGCCGTGAGCGGGGAGCTGTTTTTT.

V and J are TRBV19 and TRBJ2-7; D gene ambiguous. Germline CDR1 and CDR2: LNHDA and SQIVND (reference sequence). CDR3 length: 13 amino acids. Trimming pared 2 bases from V and 6 bases from J, leaving 11 bases between. The CDR3 DNA reads TGTGCCAGTAGTATAAACAGACAAGGCGAGCAGTACTTC. Translated, it gives CASSINRQGEQYF.

The chain combines TRBV7-9 with TRBJ1-1, with 8 nucleotides matching TRBD1. This CDR3 has 18 amino acids. Losses at the gene ends were 0 bases for V and 3 bases for J; bases not matched to a gene: 12. Germline V lookup: CDR1 SEHNR, CDR2 FQNEAQ (reference sequence). The CDR3 DNA is TGTGCCAGCAGCTTAGCAAGCAGGGGGCCATCGGGTGACACTGAAGCTTTCTTT. Translated, it gives CASSLASRGPSGDTEAFF. Variable domain in full (rest from reference TRBV7-9 and TRBJ1-1): DTGVSQNPRHKITKRGQNVTFRCDPISEHNRLYWYRQTLGQGPEFLTYFQNEAQLEKSRLLSDRFSAERPKGSFSTLEIQRTEQGDSAMYLCASSLASRGPSGDTEAFFGQGTRLTVV.

The chain combines TRBV6-4 with TRBJ1-6; the D is unclear. The germline V and J ends were trimmed by 2 bases and 14 bases, with 13 bases remaining between them. Per the germline V gene, CDR1 is MRHNA and CDR2 is SNTAGT. The CDR3 is 13 amino acids. The CDR3 loop reads CASSDAGGRTLHF. In DNA, the CDR3 is TGTGCCAGCAGTGACGCGGGAGGCAGAACCCTCCACTTT.

This clone has just one count. The chain employs TRBV7-3 and TRBJ2-5; perhaps TRBD2 as D (6 bases). The J call may be wrong; the DNA end is better matched by TRBJ2-7. In germline, CDR1 is SGHTA, CDR2 FQGTGA. The CDR3 sequence is 16 residues long. CDR3 in amino acids: CASSPPRAGSSYEQYF. The DNA of the CDR3 is TGTGCCAGCAGCCCGCCGAGGGCGGGGAGCTCCTACGAGCAGTACTTC.

This clone is classed as medium-sized (0.01 to 0.1%). The chain uses TRBV2 and TRBJ2-1, with no clear D. CDR3 length equals 13 residues. Germline V gives CDR1 SNHLY, CDR2 FYNNEI. Trimming took off 9 bases at V and 6 bases at J, with 15 bases between the two ends. The CDR3 region has the DNA TGTGCCAGATCTTATGGGCGTTTCAATGAGCAGTTCTTC. It yields the protein CARSYGRFNEQFF.

This chain links TRBV28 with TRBJ2-7, with 11 positions matching TRBD2. The J segment lost 0 bases and the V segment lost 5 bases, leaving 3 bases of the junction unmatched. The germline gives CDR1 MDHEN, CDR2 SYDVKM. The CDR3 contains 15 residues. The CDR3, as DNA: TGTGCCAGCAGTCGACTAGCGGGGATCTCCTACGAGCAGTACTTC. Amino acid sequence: CASSRLAGISYEQYF.

This clone was seen only once. This rearrangement joins TRBV5-6 to TRBJ2-7; tentative D call: TRBD2 (5 bases). V lost 4 bases, J lost 3 bases, and 8 bases lay in between. The CDR3 loop spans 12 amino acids. Germline V gene lookup returns CDR1 SGHDT and CDR2 YYEEEE. CDR3 residues: CASSRADYEQYF. The DNA for the CDR3 is TGTGCCAGCAGCCGAGCGGACTACGAGCAGTACTTC. Looking up the rest from reference TRBV5-6 and TRBJ2-7 gives the full variable domain: DAGVTQSPTHLIKTRGQQVTLRCSPKSGHDTVSWYQQALGQGPQFIFQYYEEEERQRGNFPDRFSGHQFPNYSSELNVNALLLGDSALYLCASSRADYEQYFGPGTRLTVT.

This chain joins TRBV6-6 and TRBJ1-1; D call uncertain. The CDR3 loop spans 13 amino acids. Per the germline V gene, CDR1 is MNHNY and CDR2 is SVGAGI (reference sequence). Trimming removed 4 bases at V and 3 bases at J, with 9 bases between. CDR3 nucleotides: TGTGCCAGCAGTTCCGGGTTGGACACTGAAGCTTTCTTT. As protein: CASSSGLDTEAFF.

The chain has TRBV5-4 and TRBJ2-1; 10 bases map to TRBD1. The CDR3 runs to 16 residues. The germline V gene has CDR1 SGHNT and CDR2 YYREEE (reference sequence). The trim removed 4 bases at V and 0 bases at J, leaving 4 bases unmatched. CDR3 nucleotide sequence: TGTGCCAGCAGCCTGCGGACAGGGGGCTCCTACAATGAGCAGTTCTTC. Its protein is CASSLRTGGSYNEQFF.

The J gene is TRBJ2-3, the V gene TRBV6-6; the match to TRBD1 covers 7 bases. Germline V gene lookup returns CDR1 MNHNY and CDR2 SVGAGI (reference sequence). V lost 11 bases to trimming and J lost 7 bases; unmatched junction nucleotides: 9. This CDR3 contains 12 residues. CDR3 DNA: TGTGCCTGCCGACAGGGTCCAAATACGCAGTATTTT. Translated: CACRQGPNTQYF.

The chain carries TRBV6-6 and TRBJ1-4, with TRBD1 matching 7 bases. CDR1 is MNHNY and CDR2 is SVGAGI in the germline V gene (reference sequence). The CDR3 sequence is 14 residues long. The V and J ends lost 7 bases and 6 bases, in that order; junction bases with no gene match: 8. The CDR3 sequence is CASIMTGSDEKLFF. In DNA, the CDR3 is TGTGCCAGCATTATGACAGGGTCGGATGAAAAACTGTTTTTT.

V is TRBV7-9 and J is TRBJ1-6, with TRBD1 matching over 8 bases. J gave up 6 bases and V 4 bases, and 5 bases lay outside the gene matches. The germline V gene encodes CDR1 SEHNR and CDR2 FQNEAQ (reference sequence). There are 15 residues in the CDR3. The CDR3: CASSSRQGLNSPLHF. DNA of the CDR3: TGTGCCAGCAGCTCTCGACAGGGGCTTAATTCACCCCTCCACTTT.